This record looks at one T cell receptor beta chain sequence and its context. This specimen belongs to a study of blood T cell repertoires in COVID-19. Study overall: Researchers got acute and convalescent COVID-19 samples from the United States, Italy and Spain. Sample material is recorded as cDNA or gDNA derived from T cells, B-cell-depleted T cells, or PBMCs.

Sequenced by immunoSEQ multiplex PCR; TCRdb stores in-frame clones only, minus some. Among 200,000 to 300,000 clones listed, around 88% were seen once. The CDR3 contains 13 residues. V was pared by 5 bases and J by 1 base, with 8 bases between. The V gene's germline CDR1 is SEHNR and CDR2 FQNEAQ (reference sequence). Input material: peripheral blood. The chain carries TRBV7-9 and TRBJ1-1, with unresolved D. The source of this sequence is a man between 25 and 39 years old with active or convalescent COVID-19. The chain's CDR3 is CASSRGRNTEAFF. CDR3 nucleotides: TGTGCCAGCAGCCGTGGCCGGAACACTGAAGCTTTCTTT.